This TCR beta chain was obtained from a study of neurological immune-mediated disorders. General study findings and limits: HTLV-1-associated myelopathy displayed the greatest TCR clonal expansion, and multiple sclerosis exhibited the smallest, lower than that of healthy controls.

TCRdb itself ran the 5' RACE reads through MiXCR, one entry per CDR3 protein. The sample carries tens of thousands of distinct CDR3 sequences, more than 10% recorded once. This clonotype was recorded many times. Its cognate antigen is unknown. The sequenced sample consisted of PBMCs. The TCR sequence derives from a woman aged 60-70 years with HTLV-1-associated myelopathy (HAM/TSP).

This CDR3 reads CASSPAIHNEQFF. The CDR3 DNA reads as TGTGCCAGCAGCCCGGCCATCCACAATGAGCAGTTCTTC. The chain couples TRBV5-6 to TRBJ2-1, with unresolved D. The CDR3 is made up of 13 amino acids. Looked up from germline, CDR1 is SGHDT and CDR2 is YYEEEE. Deletions cut 4 bases from V and 5 bases from J, with 10 bases between.